The present entry profiles one T cell receptor beta chain with its context. The antigen remains undetermined. The conserved closing phenylalanine or tryptophan is absent in this CDR3, likely reflecting a read error. There are 15 residues in the CDR3. Per germline, CDR1 MNHEY and CDR2 SVGAGI. The germline V and J ends were trimmed by 8 bases and 6 bases, with 19 bases remaining between them. The data were obtained in a study of tumor and adjacent non-tumor tissue in lung cancer. Whole-study context: Aged roughly 31 to 76 years, patients included roughly ten men and 5 women with stage I to III disease.

Three rounds of nested PCR, following a modified ARM-PCR protocol, produced the TCRbeta library. Using its own MiXCR run on the multiplex PCR reads, TCRdb lists one record per CDR3 protein. The data contain 85,000 to 130,000 distinct CDR3 sequences, less than 75% of them seen just once; the ten biggest clones take up around 19%. Study-wide results and caveats: Top 100 clones took a larger repertoire share in normal lung. Compared with tumor, normal lung showed significantly lower TCR diversity.

No cell sorting was done before RNA was extracted from the tissue. Distant lung tissue was collected more than 3 cm away from the tumor edge. Chemotherapy-naive patients with new lung cancer underwent thoracic surgery in China, August–late 2014. The sequence derives from a young man with non-small cell lung cancer. Sequencing was done on a sample of distant non-tumor lung tissue. V is TRBV6-5 and J is TRBJ2-2; the D call may be TRBD1 or TRBD2 (7 bases each). The CDR3 region is CASGASGQVAGELFS. CDR3 in DNA: TGTGCCAGCGGGGCTAGCGGACAGGTGGCCGGGGAGCTGTTTTCT.